Listed here are 29 T cell receptor beta chains from one sample, sequenced in a study of T cell changes during pregnancy in multiple sclerosis. This table comes from immunoSEQ multiplex PCR, and its TCRdb copy is limited to in-frame clones, with some not included. This table has about 46,000 clones, around 93% appearing once. The sequencing used peripheral blood, collected in the third trimester of pregnancy. The receptors stem from a female donor with multiple sclerosis, enrolled in a pregnancy study.

In this sample, this clone turned up once. The rearrangement uses TRBV5-6 and TRBJ1-2; TRBD1 is a possible D gene (6 bases). The CDR3 has 13 amino acids. Trimming removed 1 base from V and 6 bases from J, with 10 bases in between. CDR1 is SGHDT, CDR2 YYEEEE, per germline. The CDR3 spells CASSLPGVDGYTF. DNA for the CDR3: TGTGCCAGCAGCTTGCCAGGGGTGGATGGCTACACCTTC.

The V gene is TRBV11-2, the J gene TRBJ2-5; D call uncertain. Between the trimmed V and J ends, which lost 1 base and 14 bases, there was a span of 20 bases. The CDR3 sequence is 14 residues long. The germline V gene encodes CDR1 SGHAT and CDR2 FQNNGV. The chain's CDR3 is CASSLVPSTPFAYF. The CDR3 region has the DNA TGTGCCAGCAGCTTAGTGCCATCAACTCCTTTCGCATACTTC.

This chain links TRBV7-2 with TRBJ1-4; 12 bases are a match to TRBD1. The CDR3 totals 16 residues. Germline CDR1 reads SGHTA; CDR2 reads FQGNSA. V was clipped by 4 bases and J by 6 bases; unmatched bases: 6. The CDR3 here is CASSYGTGGIDEKLFF. In DNA, the CDR3 is TGTGCCAGCAGCTACGGGACAGGGGGCATTGATGAAAAACTGTTTTTT.

V gene TRBV6-6 combines with J gene TRBJ2-1, with 8 bases aligning to TRBD1. Losses at the gene ends were 3 bases for V and 4 bases for J; bases not matched to a gene: 5. Per germline, CDR1 MNHNY and CDR2 SVGAGI (reference sequence). The CDR3 sequence is 15 residues long. The CDR3 nucleotides are TGTGCCAGCAGTTATTCCAGGGGGCCTTACAATGAGCAGTTCTTC. Translating it yields CASSYSRGPYNEQFF.

The genes are TRBV7-6 and TRBJ2-5; the D gene is possibly TRBD1 (5 bases). From germline, CDR1 is SGHVS and CDR2 FNYEAQ. The ends were cut back, 1 base at V and 1 base at J, with 7 bases in the middle. The CDR3 is made up of 14 amino acids. For the CDR3, the DNA is TGTGCCAGCAGCTTAGGCACAGGCCAAGAGACCCAGTACTTC. Its translation is CASSLGTGQETQYF.

V and J are TRBV18 and TRBJ2-2; D gene ambiguous. The CDR3 consists of 13 residues. Germline V gives CDR1 KGHSH, CDR2 LQKENI. The V end lost 5 bases, the J end lost 1 base, and 5 bases lay between the germline ends. CDR3 sequence (DNA): TGTGCCAGCTCAACAATGAACACCGGGGAGCTGTTTTTT. It codes for CASSTMNTGELFF.

The V call is TRBV10-3, the J call TRBJ2-2; D gene ambiguous. The CDR3 has 13 residues. V was shortened by 2 bases and J by 4 bases, with 5 bases between the two germline ends. Germline-derived CDR1 and CDR2 are ENHRY and SYGVKD. CDR3 sequence reads: CAISELSTGELFF. CDR3 bases: TGTGCCATCAGTGAGCTCTCCACCGGGGAGCTGTTTTTT.

This clone was observed once. The chain combines TRBV28 with TRBJ2-1; TRBD1 aligns across 8 bases. Germline loops: CDR1 MDHEN, CDR2 SYDVKM. The length of the CDR3 is 15 residues. V dropped 6 bases and J dropped 10; count of bases not matched to a gene: 14. The CDR3 region has the DNA TGTGCCAGCAGAAAGAACCGGGACAGGCACTACGAGCAGTTCTTC. Translating it yields CASRKNRDRHYEQFF.

The chain uses TRBV6-5 and TRBJ1-3, with D uncertain. The CDR3 sequence is 11 residues long. The germline V gene has CDR1 MNHEY and CDR2 SVGAGI. The V end lost 8 bases, the J end lost 4 bases, and 6 bases lay between the germline ends. Here the CDR3 reads CASQMGNTIYF. CDR3 coding DNA: TGTGCCAGCCAGATGGGAAACACCATATATTTT.

The chain combines TRBV5-4 with TRBJ2-5; 7 bases align to TRBD2. Germline assignment: CDR1 SGHNT and CDR2 YYREEE (reference sequence). The CDR3 totals 15 residues. Losses at the gene ends were 2 bases for V and 2 bases for J; bases not matched to a gene: 6. The CDR3 is CASSLRTSAQETQYF. In nucleotides, the CDR3 is TGTGCCAGCAGCTTACGAACTAGCGCACAAGAGACCCAGTACTTC.

The V call is TRBV19, the J call TRBJ2-4; TRBD1 agrees at 10 bases. This CDR3 is built from 19 residues. V shed 6 bases and J 0 bases; nucleotides not matched to a gene: 14. Germline CDR1 and CDR2: LNHDA and SQIVND (reference sequence). CDR3 sequence: CASRASTGGSLAAKNIQYF. CDR3 nucleotide sequence: TGTGCCAGTAGGGCCTCGACAGGGGGCTCCCTAGCAGCCAAAAACATTCAGTACTTC.

This clone has just a few counts. The chain combines TRBV7-8 with TRBJ2-1; 9 bases are shared with TRBD1. CDR1 is SGHVS and CDR2 is FQNEAQ in the germline V gene. V gave up 5 bases and J gave up 8 bases; unmatched junction bases: 10. The CDR3 length is 15 residues. The CDR3 sequence: CASSTNRGLVDEQFF. The CDR3 DNA follows: TGTGCCAGCAGCACGAACAGGGGGCTGGTCGATGAGCAGTTCTTC.

This chain links TRBV2 with TRBJ1-1; the D is unclear. The CDR3 has 13 amino acids. Trimming took 4 bases from V and 8 from J, leaving 14 bases between them. Looked up from germline, CDR1 is SNHLY and CDR2 is FYNNEI. CDR3 DNA sequence: TGTGCCAGCAGTGGTGAGGAGACTCCGGAAGCTTTCTTT. Its protein is CASSGEETPEAFF.

V usage is TRBV14 and J usage is TRBJ2-1; the D gene is possibly TRBD2 (6 bases). CDR1 and CDR2 (germline): SGHDN, FVKESK. V was cut by 4 bases and J by 2 bases, with 18 bases left in between. The CDR3 length is 17 residues. CDR3 loop: CASSPPFGTVTYNEQFF. The CDR3 bases are TGTGCCAGCAGCCCCCCGTTTGGGACTGTCACCTACAATGAGCAGTTCTTC.

For this clone: Within the sample, other DNA sequences also encode this same CDR3. V is TRBV7-3 and J is TRBJ2-2, with a possible D match to TRBD2 (6 bases). This CDR3 is 16 amino acids long. V was cut by 5 bases and J by 1 base, with 14 bases left in between. The germline V gene has CDR1 SGHTA and CDR2 FQGTGA. The CDR3 coding sequence is TGTGCCAGCAGCCCGGCGCGGGGTGGGAACACCGGGGAGCTGTTTTTT. This codes for CASSPARGGNTGELFF.

The chain is built from TRBV7-9 and TRBJ2-5, with TRBD2 identical over 11 bases. The V and J ends lost 5 bases and 5 bases, in that order; junction bases with no gene match: 10. The CDR3 length is 16 residues. Germline V gene data show CDR1 as SEHNR and CDR2 as FQNEAQ (reference sequence). The CDR3 DNA reads as TGTGCCAGCAGCCGTTCGGGACTAGCGGTTTGGGAGACCCAGTACTTC. This codes for CASSRSGLAVWETQYF.

This clone was observed once. The rearrangement links TRBV2 to TRBJ1-2, with D perhaps matching TRBD1 (5 bases). Trimming shortened V by 6 bases and J by 5 bases, and 13 bases separated the two germline ends. The V gene's germline CDR1 is SNHLY and CDR2 FYNNEI. The CDR3 runs 13 residues. The DNA for the CDR3 is TGTGCCAGCAGGGGGACTGCTTTTTATGGCTACACCTTC. Its translation is CASRGTAFYGYTF.

This clone has only one observation. The chain is built from TRBV7-8 and TRBJ1-4, with D maybe TRBD1 (6 bases). The germline gives CDR1 SGHVS, CDR2 FQNEAQ. Deletions cut 5 bases from V and 7 bases from J, with 17 bases between. This CDR3 has 15 amino acids. In DNA form, the CDR3 reads TGTGCCAGCAGCCCCACAACAGGGAACCCTGAAAAACTGTTTTTT. This codes for CASSPTTGNPEKLFF. The variable domain in full, with the rest retrieved from reference TRBV7-8 and TRBJ1-4, is GAGVSQSPRYKVAKRGQDVALRCDPISGHVSLFWYQQALGQGPEFLTYFQNEAQLDKSGLPSDRFFAERPEGSVSTLKIQRTQQEDSAVYLCASSPTTGNPEKLFFGSGTQLSVL.

V usage is TRBV15 and J usage is TRBJ2-7; D might be TRBD1 (6 bases). The germline gives CDR1 LNHNV, CDR2 YYDKDF (reference sequence). Trimming shortened V by 0 bases and J by 1 base, and 16 bases separated the two germline ends. CDR3 size: 17 residues. CDR3: CATSRDSLRDMSYEQYF. The DNA of the CDR3 is TGTGCCACCAGCAGAGATTCCCTCCGGGACATGTCCTACGAGCAGTACTTC.

V and J are TRBV4-1 and TRBJ2-3; TRBD1 aligns across 8 bases. CDR3 length: 18 amino acids. After removal of 0 bases from V and 4 bases from J, the junction contained 12 bases not matched to a gene. CDR1 and CDR2 (germline): MGHRA, YSYEKL. The CDR3 DNA reads TGCGCCAGCAGCCAAGATTTCCGAGCAGGGGGCGTCGCAGATACGCAGTATTTT. Encoded protein: CASSQDFRAGGVADTQYF.

This rearrangement joins TRBV19 to TRBJ1-1; D is uncertain. Trimming took 5 bases from V and 3 from J, leaving 4 bases between them. This CDR3 region has 11 residues. The germline gives CDR1 LNHDA, CDR2 SQIVND (reference sequence). DNA of the CDR3: TGTGCCAGTAGTCTCTACACTGAAGCTTTCTTT. It encodes CASSLYTEAFF.

This clone was seen once. The chain couples TRBV5-1 to TRBJ2-3, with 8 bases fitting TRBD1. Trimming took 4 bases from V and 1 from J; bases not matched to a gene: 8. The CDR3 is made up of 16 amino acids. Looked up from germline, CDR1 is SGHRS and CDR2 is YFSETQ. The chain's CDR3 is CASSGLQGAGTDTQYF. As DNA, the CDR3 is TGCGCCAGCAGCGGGCTGCAGGGGGCTGGCACAGATACGCAGTATTTT.

V and J are TRBV5-6 and TRBJ2-7, with 7 bases that match TRBD1. Per the germline V gene, CDR1 is SGHDT and CDR2 is YYEEEE. V was clipped by 0 bases and J by 2 bases; unmatched bases: 2. The CDR3 runs to 14 residues. CDR3 sequence (DNA): TGTGCCAGCAGCTTGGCCCAGGGGGCCTACGAGCAGTACTTC. It translates to CASSLAQGAYEQYF.

DNA for the CDR3: TGCGCCAGCAGCCCAAGGAGAGCGGGAACGTCGACGCAGTATTTT. It encodes CASSPRRAGTSTQYF. J is TRBJ2-3 and V is TRBV4-3, with TRBD2 matching over 7 bases. Looked up from germline, CDR1 is LGHNA and CDR2 is YSLEER. V dropped 4 bases and J dropped 9; count of bases not matched to a gene: 13. This CDR3 is 15 amino acids long.

V and J are TRBV6-5 and TRBJ1-1; perhaps TRBD1 as D (6 bases). Germline CDR1 reads MNHEY; CDR2 reads SVGAGI. The CDR3 totals 15 residues. The V gene lost 5 bases and the J gene lost 4 bases, with 17 bases spanning the gap. The CDR3 protein is CASSGYRASGTEAFF. In nucleotides, the CDR3 is TGTGCCAGCAGTGGATACAGGGCCTCGGGCACTGAAGCTTTCTTT.

V gene TRBV28 combines with J gene TRBJ2-2; D gene ambiguous. Trimming took 6 bases from V and 4 from J, leaving 6 bases between them. The CDR3 is 12 residues long. Germline values: CDR1 MDHEN, CDR2 SYDVKM. The CDR3 loop is CASREFTGELFF. CDR3 in DNA: TGTGCCAGCAGGGAGTTCACCGGGGAGCTGTTTTTT.

This clone came up a few times. The chain carries TRBV6-4 and TRBJ2-1; 11 bases line up with TRBD2. The V gene end was trimmed by 5 bases and the J gene end by 9 bases; junction bases not matched to a gene: 3. CDR1 is MRHNA and CDR2 is SNTAGT in the germline V gene. This CDR3 is built from 13 residues. The CDR3 DNA sequence: TGTGCCAGCAGTACTAGCGGGAGCGCTGAGCAGTTCTTC. Translation: CASSTSGSAEQFF.

The rearrangement uses TRBV5-1 and TRBJ2-7; a possible D gene is TRBD1 (6 bases). The CDR3 consists of 18 residues. Germline V CDR1 and CDR2: SGHRS, YFSETQ. Trimming pared 3 bases from V and 2 bases from J, leaving 24 bases between. The CDR3 DNA sequence: TGCGCCAGCAGCTCGGACAGATTAACTGGTTCGAAGCCCTACGAGCAGTACTTC. Protein: CASSSDRLTGSKPYEQYF.

The chain combines TRBV6-7 with TRBJ2-3, with a tentative D call TRBD2 (6 bases). TRBV6-7 falls under the ORF class, with uncertain function. The length of the CDR3 is 16 residues. The V end was cut by 4 bases, the J end by 0 bases, with 14 bases between. The CDR3 bases are TGTGCCAGCAGTTGCGGGACTTCTGCTAGCACAGATACGCAGTATTTT. Translation gives CASSCGTSASTDTQYF.